These 25 T cell receptor beta chains were sequenced from one sample in a study of long-term antiretroviral therapy in people with HIV. The assay, immunoSEQ v3.0, was run at survey level. The table came from immunoSEQ multiplex PCR; TCRdb's copy has only in-frame clones and leaves some out. The sample gives 15,000 to 20,000 clones, just over 75% of which show up once; around an eighth is in the top ten. Sequencing was performed on unsorted PBMCs, taken 0.5 years before starting antiretroviral therapy. The receptors originated from a woman aged 45-59 years with HIV.

V is TRBV2 and J is TRBJ2-7; D unresolved. Per the germline V gene, CDR1 is SNHLY and CDR2 is FYNNEI. The CDR3 is made up of 11 amino acids. Deletions cut 7 bases from V and 5 bases from J, with 9 bases between. CDR3 nucleotides: TGTGCCAGCACGTCCTCTGACGAGCAGTACTTC. It is translated as CASTSSDEQYF.

This rearrangement joins TRBV29-1 to TRBJ1-2; D is unclear. CDR1 and CDR2 (germline): SQVTM, ANQGSEA. The CDR3 is 16 amino acids. Trimming took 4 bases from V and 4 from J, leaving 22 bases between them. CDR3 region: CSVVMPPEPGIYGYTF. The CDR3 bases are TGCAGCGTTGTAATGCCCCCGGAGCCTGGTATCTATGGCTACACCTTC.

The rearrangement joins TRBV5-1 to TRBJ2-3; 9 bases are shared with TRBD2. V shed 0 bases, J shed 4 bases, and the junction held 12 bases outside the gene matches. CDR3 length equals 18 residues. Germline V gene sequence: CDR1 SGHRS, CDR2 YFSETQ. CDR3 sequence reads: CASSLEKGGGASADTQYF. CDR3 DNA: TGCGCCAGCAGCTTGGAAAAAGGCGGGGGGGCCTCCGCAGATACGCAGTATTTT.

In this sample, this clone turned up a few times. V is TRBV10-1 and J is TRBJ2-7; 7 bases fit TRBD2. V lost 0 bases to trimming and J lost 3 bases; unmatched junction nucleotides: 2. The CDR3 runs 14 residues. Germline CDR1 and CDR2: WNHNN and SYGVQD (reference sequence). The CDR3 loop is CASSESTGGYEQYF. CDR3 nucleotide sequence: TGCGCCAGCAGTGAGTCTACGGGAGGCTACGAGCAGTACTTC.

V is TRBV11-1 and J is TRBJ1-6; D possibly corresponds to TRBD1 (5 bases). The germline V and J ends were trimmed by 4 bases and 8 bases, with 9 bases remaining between them. The CDR3 totals 13 residues. CDR1 is SGHAT, CDR2 FQDESV, per germline (reference sequence). The CDR3 bases are TGTGCCAGCAGCTCATGGGGGGATTCACCCCTCCACTTT. It translates to CASSSWGDSPLHF.

The gene calls are TRBV30 and TRBJ1-1; tentative D call: TRBD1 (6 bases). Per germline, CDR1 GTSNPN and CDR2 SVGIG (reference sequence). This CDR3 has 13 residues. V was shortened by 3 bases and J by 2 bases, with 10 bases between the two germline ends. This CDR3 reads CAWRRGGNTEAFF. In DNA form, the CDR3 reads TGTGCCTGGAGGAGGGGGGGAAACACTGAAGCTTTCTTT.

This clone has only a few counts. The rearrangement links TRBV7-6 to TRBJ1-1, with 9 bases fitting TRBD1. The CDR3 covers 17 residues. The V and J ends lost 2 bases and 0 bases, in that order; junction bases with no gene match: 7. Germline-derived CDR1 and CDR2 are SGHVS and FNYEAQ. The CDR3 coding sequence is TGTGCCAGCAGCTTACCCGGGACAGGGATTATGAACACTGAAGCTTTCTTT. Its protein product is CASSLPGTGIMNTEAFF.

In this sample, this clone turned up a few times. This rearrangement joins TRBV12-5 to TRBJ2-1, with TRBD1 as a possible D gene (6 bases). Trimming took off 1 base at V and 0 bases at J, with 13 bases between the two ends. This CDR3 is 17 amino acids long. CDR1 is LGHNT and CDR2 is FRNRAP in the germline V gene. Here the CDR3 reads CASGLATTGSSYNEQFF. CDR3 sequence (DNA): TGTGCTAGTGGTTTGGCAACCACAGGGAGCTCCTACAATGAGCAGTTCTTC.

The V call is TRBV19, the J call TRBJ2-1, with 9 bases fitting TRBD1. J gave up 9 bases and V 7 bases, and 13 bases lay outside the gene matches. Germline V lookup: CDR1 LNHDA, CDR2 SQIVND (reference sequence). The CDR3 is 15 residues long. The CDR3 is CASTSDRGIFGEQFF. In DNA form, the CDR3 reads TGTGCCAGTACCTCGGACAGGGGAATTTTCGGTGAGCAGTTCTTC.

This chain connects TRBV5-4 to TRBJ2-5; maybe TRBD1 (6 bases). CDR3 size: 15 residues. Germline CDR1 is SGHNT and CDR2 is YYREEE (reference sequence). Between the trimmed V and J ends, which lost 0 bases and 2 bases, there was a span of 11 bases. CDR3 bases: TGTGCCAGCAGCTTGGCCGGAAGGGGGCAAGAGACCCAGTACTTC. It encodes CASSLAGRGQETQYF.

The rearrangement links TRBV5-1 to TRBJ2-3; no clear D gene. Per germline, CDR1 SGHRS and CDR2 YFSETQ. Trimming took off 0 bases at V and 5 bases at J, with 4 bases between the two ends. The CDR3 runs to 12 residues. The CDR3 bases are TGCGCCAGCAGCTTGGAGGGAGATACGCAGTATTTT. This sequence encodes CASSLEGDTQYF.

This clone has a single count. This chain uses TRBV5-1 with TRBJ1-1, with 10 bases aligning to TRBD1. V was pared by 4 bases and J by 0 bases, with 6 bases of the junction left unmatched. CDR1 is SGHRS, CDR2 YFSETQ, per germline. The CDR3 is 16 amino acids. The CDR3 DNA sequence: TGCGCCAGCAGCGCTGGGACAGGGGCGGTGAACACTGAAGCTTTCTTT. It is translated as CASSAGTGAVNTEAFF. Full variable domain (missing parts from reference TRBV5-1 and TRBJ1-1): KAGVTQTPRYLIKTRGQQVTLSCSPISGHRSVSWYQQTPGQGLQFLFEYFSETQRNKGNFPGRFSGRQFSNSRSEMNVSTLELGDSALYLCASSAGTGAVNTEAFFGQGTRLTVV.

In this sample, this clone turned up a few times. The V call is TRBV6-6, the J call TRBJ2-5; no clear D gene. Looked up from germline, CDR1 is MNHNY and CDR2 is SVGAGI (reference sequence). V was pared by 4 bases and J by 1 base, with 1 base between. The CDR3 totals 11 residues. CDR3 in amino acids: CASSFQETQYF. CDR3 nucleotide sequence: TGTGCCAGCAGTTTCCAAGAGACCCAGTACTTC.

This clone has a handful of counts. The rearrangement joins TRBV6-5 to TRBJ1-6; D unresolved. The CDR3 is 13 residues long. V lost 0 bases to trimming and J lost 9 bases, with 6 bases between them. The germline CDR1 and CDR2 sequences are MNHEY and SVGAGI. The CDR3 loop is CASSYSGVSPLHF. As DNA, the CDR3 is TGTGCCAGCAGTTACTCTGGGGTTTCACCCCTCCACTTT.

This clone was seen only a few times. CDR3 sequence: CASSLRDGYTF. As DNA, the CDR3 is TGTGCCAGCAGTTTACGGGACGGCTACACCTTC. The chain recombines TRBV28 with TRBJ1-2, with D tentatively TRBD1 (5 bases). CDR1 and CDR2 from the germline V gene are MDHEN and SYDVKM. The CDR3 length is 11 residues. Trimming removed 2 bases from V and 8 bases from J, with 6 bases in between.

The V gene is TRBV18, the J gene TRBJ2-6; 8 bases match TRBD1. Germline V gene sequence: CDR1 KGHSH, CDR2 LQKENI. The junction had 9 bases not matched to a gene; V was cut back by 3 bases and J by 2 bases. The CDR3 sequence is 18 residues long. This CDR3 reads CASSPPQGAFAGANVLTF. DNA of the CDR3: TGTGCCAGCTCACCCCCGCAGGGGGCGTTCGCTGGGGCCAACGTCCTGACTTTC.

The chain recombines TRBV5-1 with TRBJ2-3; D is unclear. Germline V gene sequence: CDR1 SGHRS, CDR2 YFSETQ. This CDR3 region has 12 residues. V was trimmed by 4 bases and J by 2 bases, leaving 5 bases between them. The CDR3 DNA follows: TGCGCCAGCAGCCCAACCACAGATACGCAGTATTTT. Protein: CASSPTTDTQYF.

The chain employs TRBV29-1 and TRBJ1-2; tentatively, D is TRBD1 (6 bases). The V gene lost 4 bases and the J gene lost 3 bases, with 18 bases spanning the gap. The CDR3 loop spans 15 amino acids. CDR1 is SQVTM, CDR2 ANQGSEA, per germline. The CDR3, as DNA: TGCAGCGTTGGCCCGGCGACAGGCCGTTACTATGGCTACACCTTC. This encodes CSVGPATGRYYGYTF.

J is TRBJ1-4 and V is TRBV7-8; TRBD1 aligns across 11 bases. Germline values: CDR1 SGHVS, CDR2 FQNEAQ. V dropped 0 bases and J dropped 10; count of bases not matched to a gene: 1. The CDR3 is 14 amino acids. CDR3 sequence (DNA): TGTGCCAGCAGCTTAGCGGGACAGGGGGGAAAACTGTTTTTT. This gives the protein CASSLAGQGGKLFF.

J is TRBJ1-4 and V is TRBV20-1; D gene ambiguous. V shed 6 bases and J shed 8 bases, with 10 bases lying between them. Germline loops: CDR1 DFQATT, CDR2 SNEGSKA (reference sequence). There are 11 residues in the CDR3. CDR3 protein: CSAVLREKLFF. In nucleotides, the CDR3 is TGCAGTGCCGTCCTAAGGGAAAAACTGTTTTTT.

The chain uses TRBV5-5 and TRBJ2-5, with 9 bases that match TRBD2. CDR3 length equals 14 residues. Germline CDR1 SGHKS, CDR2 YYEKEE (reference sequence). V was pared by 3 bases and J by 5 bases, with 5 bases of the junction left unmatched. CDR3 coding DNA: TGTGCCAGCAGCTATATAGCGGGGGCGGAGACCCAGTACTTC. This encodes CASSYIAGAETQYF.

This chain connects TRBV29-1 to TRBJ2-1; D is possibly TRBD1 (7 bases). V lost 6 bases, J lost 3 bases, and 15 bases lay in between. The CDR3 consists of 14 residues. The germline V gene encodes CDR1 SQVTM and CDR2 ANQGSEA. The CDR3 DNA sequence: TGCAGCGTCCTCTACAGGGGACTCTACAATGAGCAGTTCTTC. Amino acids: CSVLYRGLYNEQFF.

This rearrangement joins TRBV10-2 to TRBJ2-1, with D maybe TRBD2 (5 bases). Germline V gene lookup returns CDR1 WSHSY and CDR2 SAAADI. This CDR3 contains 11 residues. V dropped 7 bases and J dropped 10 bases, with 11 bases sitting between them. The CDR3 region has the DNA TGCGCCAGCAAGGACGCTAGCGAGCAGTTCTTC. This sequence encodes CASKDASEQFF.

The chain links TRBV6-1 to TRBJ2-1; D unclear. The CDR3 is 16 amino acids. Trimming pared 4 bases from V and 9 bases from J, leaving 22 bases between. Germline CDR1 MNHNS, CDR2 SASEGT. DNA for the CDR3: TGTGCCAGCAGTGTAGGGATATCTTCTATGCCGGGTGAGCAGTTCTTC. Amino acid sequence: CASSVGISSMPGEQFF.

This clone was counted a single time. The genes are TRBV5-4 and TRBJ1-2, with 7 bases identical to TRBD1. Per the germline V gene, CDR1 is SGHNT and CDR2 is YYREEE (reference sequence). With 0 bases clipped from V and 8 bases from J, the junction kept 7 bases outside the gene matches. CDR3 length equals 14 residues. For the CDR3, the DNA is TGTGCCAGCAGCTTGGAGAGGGGGCTAGGGGGCTACACCTTC. This translates into CASSLERGLGGYTF.